This T cell receptor (beta chain) was identified during a study of a mutant IDH1 vaccine in newly diagnosed glioma. Background on the study: Treated patients showed a male proportion of approximately 62%, a female proportion of 37.5%, and a mean age of about 44 years. The study, taken as a whole, reports: Vaccine-induced immune responses were detected in about 93% of patients.

Sequenced by immunoSEQ multiplex PCR; TCRdb stores in-frame clones only, minus some. The sample lists under 50,000 clones, 88% seen once, with around 5.7% in the top ten. The CDR3 is 18 amino acids. V was clipped by 0 bases and J by 2 bases, with 18 bases between them. Per germline, CDR1 LGHNA and CDR2 YSLEER. As concerns this clone: Its antigen is currently unknown.

Time point reported: week 35, safety follow-up. All doses held 300 ug of mutant IDH1 20-mer peptide, with topical imiquimod. Patients were given eight vaccinations, scheduled in weeks 1, 3, 5, 7, 11, 15, 19 and 23. The sample consisted of PBMCs, taken from a glioma patient whose treatment included an IDH1 peptide vaccine. This clonotype originated in a woman aged 40 to 50 with glioma. The chain employs TRBV4-3 and TRBJ2-3, with D possibly matching TRBD2 (5 bases). The CDR3 spells CASSQEGLASPFTDTQYF. CDR3 bases: TGCGCCAGCAGCCAAGAGGGCCTAGCCTCCCCTTTCACAGATACGCAGTATTTT.